The rows below give T cell receptor beta chains drawn from one sample of a study of human T cells and chemical hapten exposure. TCRdb reanalysed the RACE reads using MiXCR and keeps one entry per CDR3 protein. The sample has over 300,000 distinct CDR3 sequences, 4.5% to 6% seen once; the top ten hold just over 2.5%. This sample comprised whole blood, obtained in connection with sensitization to the hapten diphenylcyclopropenone (DPC). The receptor source for this set is a woman aged 50 to 60 with alopecia areata. Some clones in this sample may be carry-over from other donors' samples. Both conserved end residues are part of each CDR3. D genes are given only for firm matches. Some rows have no size entry. The others give once, few or many, or a class for an expanded clone.

TRBJ1-6 | - | TRBV12-3/TRBV12-4 | TRBD1 | CASRTGTGNSPLHF | TGTGCCAGCAGGACCGGGACAGGAAATTCACCCCTCCACTTT
TRBJ2-5 | few | TRBV28 | - | CASSHPPQVQETQYF | TGTGCCAGCAGTCATCCCCCCCAGGTTCAAGAGACCCAGTACTTC
TRBJ1-1 | few | TRBV5-1 | - | CASSLAGKGTFAFF | TGCGCCAGCAGCTTGGCTGGGAAGGGGACTTTCGCTTTCTTT
TRBJ2-3 | few | TRBV29-1 | TRBD2 | CSVEDRLKRGNTDTQYF | TGCAGCGTTGAAGATCGGCTCAAGCGGGGAAACACAGATACGCAGTATTTT
TRBJ2-7 | - | TRBV5-1 | - | CASSLQTQGEQYF | TGCGCCAGCAGCCTGCAGACCCAGGGTGAGCAGTACTTC
TRBJ1-3 | many | TRBV7-9 | - | CASSLTGLGNTIYF | TGTGCCAGCAGCTTAACAGGGCTCGGAAACACCATATATTTT
TRBJ1-3 | - | TRBV6-1 | - | CASSESRQSSGNTIYF | TGTGCCAGCAGTGAATCCCGGCAGAGCTCTGGAAACACCATATATTTT
TRBJ1-5 | many | TRBV27 | - | CASSSRSRGSSNQPQHF | TGTGCCAGCAGTTCCCGCTCCAGGGGATCGAGCAATCAGCCCCAGCATTTT
TRBJ1-5 | - | TRBV20-1 | - | CSAASSNQPQHF | TGCAGTGCTGCCTCCAGCAATCAGCCCCAGCATTTT
TRBJ2-3 | - | TRBV6-1 | TRBD1 | CASSEEGRGTDTQYF | TGTGCCAGCAGTGAAGAGGGCAGGGGGACAGATACGCAGTATTTT
TRBJ1-1 | - | TRBV24-1 | - | CATRTICTILHEAFF | TGTGCCACCCGGACCATCTGTACTATTCTACATGAAGCTTTCTTT
TRBJ2-1 | many | TRBV28 | - | CASSLATGVSYNEQFF | TGTGCCAGCAGTTTAGCCACAGGAGTATCCTACAATGAGCAGTTCTTC
TRBJ1-1 | - | TRBV20-1 | TRBD1 | CSGNRGLTEAFF | TGCAGCGGGAACAGGGGGCTCACTGAAGCTTTCTTT
TRBJ1-5 | - | TRBV30 | - | CAWSADGHSNQPQHF | TGTGCCTGGAGTGCGGACGGCCATAGCAATCAGCCCCAGCATTTT
TRBJ1-1 | - | TRBV2 | TRBD1 | CASKTGGRMNTEAFF | TGTGCCAGCAAGACAGGGGGCAGAATGAACACTGAAGCTTTCTTT
TRBJ2-2 | many | TRBV24-1 | TRBD1 | CATSGTGFTGELFF | TGTGCCACCAGTGGGACAGGGTTCACCGGGGAGCTGTTTTTT
TRBJ1-5 | many | TRBV12-3/TRBV12-4 | - | CASSLEGRGRHF | TGTGCCAGCAGTTTAGAGGGGAGGGGCCGGCATTTT
TRBJ2-5 | few | TRBV12-3/TRBV12-4 | - | CASSFSGGQGTQYF | TGTGCCAGCAGTTTTTCCGGGGGGCAAGGGACCCAGTACTTC
TRBJ2-2 | few | TRBV30 | - | CAWSSGSIYPGELFF | TGTGCCTGGAGTTCCGGGTCGATATACCCCGGGGAGCTGTTTTTT
TRBJ1-2 | - | TRBV5-1 | - | CASSLDPGRPYGYTF | TGCGCCAGCAGCTTGGATCCCGGCAGACCCTATGGCTACACCTTC
TRBJ1-2 | many | TRBV3-1 | TRBD1 | CASSQDSDRPNYGYTF | TGTGCCAGCAGCCAAGATTCGGACAGGCCTAACTATGGCTACACCTTC
TRBJ2-5 | many | TRBV15 | - | CATSRTSGRQETQYF | TGTGCCACCAGCAGGACCTCCGGGCGGCAAGAGACCCAGTACTTC
TRBJ1-3 | many | TRBV10-3 | - | CAIREWGAGNTIYF | TGTGCCATCAGGGAATGGGGTGCTGGAAACACCATATATTTT
TRBJ2-7 | many | TRBV9 | - | CASSVATDSSYEQYF | TGTGCCAGCAGCGTAGCGACCGACAGCTCCTACGAGCAGTACTTC
TRBJ2-1 | - | TRBV20-1 | - | CSARARRGSSYNEQFF | TGCAGTGCTAGGGCGCGACGGGGGAGCTCCTACAATGAGCAGTTCTTC
TRBJ1-2 | many | TRBV29-1 | - | CSVEDRIGGAASYGYTF | TGCAGCGTTGAAGATCGAATTGGTGGGGCAGCGAGCTATGGCTACACCTTC
TRBJ2-3 | - | TRBV6-2/TRBV6-3 | - | CASSGSRF | TGTGCCAGTTCCGGGAGTCGTTTT
TRBJ2-1 | many | TRBV5-6 | - | CASSGGLRSYNEQFF | TGTGCCAGCAGCGGGGGACTCCGCTCCTACAATGAGCAGTTCTTC
TRBJ2-7 | few | TRBV13 | TRBD2 | CASSLSLAVTDYEQYF | TGTGCCAGCAGCTTAAGCCTAGCGGTCACAGATTACGAGCAGTACTTC
TRBJ2-2 | - | TRBV20-1 | - | CSATGLTNTGELFF | TGCAGTGCAACTGGACTTACCAACACCGGGGAGCTGTTTTTT
TRBJ2-2 | many | TRBV6-6 | - | CASSYSGPGELFF | TGTGCCAGCAGTTACTCTGGGCCCGGGGAGCTGTTTTTT
TRBJ1-3 | few | TRBV10-3 | TRBD1 | CAISRADRQGPGNTIYF | TGTGCCATCAGCCGGGCAGATCGACAGGGTCCTGGAAACACCATATATTTT
TRBJ2-3 | few | TRBV3-1 | - | CASSQADSFTDTQYF | TGTGCCAGCAGCCAAGCGGACAGTTTTACAGATACGCAGTATTTT
TRBJ2-1 | - | TRBV7-2 | TRBD1 | CASSLTGTYNEQFF | TGTGCCAGCAGCTTGACAGGGACCTACAATGAGCAGTTCTTC
TRBJ2-6 | many | TRBV27 | TRBD2 | CASGSRREKTGANVLTF | TGTGCCAGCGGGTCCCGGCGGGAGAAAACTGGGGCCAACGTCCTGACTTTC
TRBJ2-3 | few | TRBV7-2 | - | CASSLGPAQDTQYF | TGTGCCAGCAGCTTAGGTCCAGCCCAAGATACGCAGTATTTT
TRBJ1-5 | - | TRBV6-2/TRBV6-3 | - | CASSYDREPSNQPQHF | TGTGCCAGCAGTTATGACAGAGAGCCGAGCAATCAGCCCCAGCATTTT
TRBJ2-4 | many | TRBV28 | TRBD1 | CASSLWGQGAFKNIQYF | TGTGCCAGCAGTTTATGGGGACAGGGGGCCTTCAAAAACATTCAGTACTTC
TRBJ2-6 | many | TRBV13 | - | CASRKRTASSGANVLTF | TGTGCCAGCAGAAAGCGGACCGCTAGCTCTGGGGCCAACGTCCTGACTTTC
TRBJ2-4 | few | TRBV3-1 | - | CASSQVLEAKNIQYF | TGTGCCAGCAGCCAAGTTCTGGAAGCCAAAAACATTCAGTACTTC
TRBJ1-3 | few | TRBV28 | - | CASSPGVVAGNTIYF | TGTGCCAGCAGTCCCGGGGTTGTGGCTGGAAACACCATATATTTT
TRBJ2-7 | - | TRBV7-2 | TRBD2 | CASSPTHGGYEQYF | TGTGCCAGCAGCCCGACGCACGGGGGGTACGAGCAGTACTTC
TRBJ2-5 | few | TRBV12-3/TRBV12-4 | TRBD2 | CASSSSAGGETQYF | TGTGCCAGCAGCTCTAGCGCGGGAGGAGAGACCCAGTACTTC
TRBJ1-5 | many | TRBV7-9 | - | CASSLGAGAQIKPQHF | TGTGCCAGCAGCTTAGGAGCAGGGGCGCAGATAAAGCCCCAGCATTTT
TRBJ2-7 | - | TRBV27 | TRBD1 | CASSAGTGRHEQYF | TGTGCCAGCAGTGCCGGGACAGGGAGGCACGAGCAGTACTTC